This TCR beta chain was captured by sequencing in a study of breast tumors, draining lymph nodes, adjacent tissues. Broader study findings: Data only fit, rather than demonstrated, lymph node origin of most tumor T cells. Luminal-like breast cancer showed significantly greater tumor-nontumor repertoire similarity than basal-like breast cancer did. Data fit most tumor T cells coming from lymph node, expanding in tumor.

Comments on this clonotype: The antigen remains unidentified. The conserved closing phenylalanine or tryptophan is absent in this CDR3, likely reflecting a read error. The limits of the CDR3 on the DNA are not certain, so only TCRdb's listed CDR3 is given.

MiXCR, applied by TCRdb to the multiplex PCR reads, yields one record per CDR3 protein. This sample has some 47,000 distinct CDR3 sequences, with under 55% found just once. CDR1 is SGHRS, CDR2 YFSETQ, per germline. Termini included, the CDR3 measures 17 amino acids. The source material was breast tumor tissue. This chain links TRBV5-1 with TRBJ2-7; the table's D call of TRBD1 was not tested on the DNA. This TCR was sampled from a female donor with breast cancer. Some clones in this sample may be carry-over from other donors' samples. CDR3 sequence reads: CASSIPGQGAWSYEQCL.